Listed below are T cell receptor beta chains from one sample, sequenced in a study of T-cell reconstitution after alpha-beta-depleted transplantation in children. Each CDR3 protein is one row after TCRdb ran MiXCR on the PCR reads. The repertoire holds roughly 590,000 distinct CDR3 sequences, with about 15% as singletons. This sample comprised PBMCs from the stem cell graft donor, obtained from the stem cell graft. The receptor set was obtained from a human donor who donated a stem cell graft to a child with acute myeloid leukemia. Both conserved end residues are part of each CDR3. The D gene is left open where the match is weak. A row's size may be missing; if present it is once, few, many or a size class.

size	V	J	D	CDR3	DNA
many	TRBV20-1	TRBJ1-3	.	CSAESPQYTIYF	TGCAGTGCAGAGTCGCCCCAGTACACCATATATTTT
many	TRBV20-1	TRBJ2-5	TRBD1	CSAPEGAGGAETQYF	TGCAGTGCTCCCGAGGGAGCAGGGGGCGCGGAGACCCAGTACTTC
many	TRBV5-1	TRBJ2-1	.	CASSLVVGNEQFF	TGCGCCAGCAGCTTGGTCGTAGGGAATGAGCAGTTCTTC
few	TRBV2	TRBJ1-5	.	CASSEEWGQPQHF	TGTGCCAGCAGTGAAGAGTGGGGACAGCCCCAGCATTTT
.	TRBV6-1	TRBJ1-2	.	CATQGTEAAGRYGYTF	TGTGCCACCCAAGGAACCGAAGCCGCGGGAAGGTATGGCTACACCTTC
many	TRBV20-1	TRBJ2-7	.	CSAPGPRTGEQYF	TGCAGTGCCCCGGGACCCCGGACGGGCGAGCAGTACTTC
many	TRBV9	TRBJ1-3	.	CASSVPGSGNTIYF	TGTGCCAGCAGCGTGCCAGGGTCTGGAAACACCATATATTTT
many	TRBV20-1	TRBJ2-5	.	CSAPWRETQYF	TGCAGTGCTCCCTGGAGGGAGACCCAGTACTTC
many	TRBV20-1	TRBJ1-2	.	CSAREPVGRVTYTF	TGCAGTGCTAGAGAACCAGTGGGACGGGTGACGTACACCTTC
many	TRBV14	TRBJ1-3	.	CASSLLPPGPSGNTIYF	TGTGCCAGCAGCCTTCTACCCCCTGGTCCCTCTGGAAACACCATATATTTT
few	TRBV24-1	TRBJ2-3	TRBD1	CATSFETGQCTDTQYF	TGTGCCACCAGTTTCGAAACGGGACAGTGCACAGATACGCAGTATTTT
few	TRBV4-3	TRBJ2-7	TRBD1	CASSQDRGTGEYEQYF	TGCGCCAGCAGCCAAGATCGAGGGACAGGGGAATACGAGCAGTACTTC
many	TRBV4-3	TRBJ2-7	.	CASSQERREHYEQYF	TGCGCCAGCAGCCAAGAACGGCGGGAACACTACGAGCAGTACTTC
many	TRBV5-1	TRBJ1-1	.	CASSLGPGNTEAFF	TGTGCCAGCAGTTTGGGACCTGGGAACACTGAAGCTTTCTTT
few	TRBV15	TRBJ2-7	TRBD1	CATSRRTGENEQYF	TGTGCCACCAGCAGGAGGACAGGGGAAAACGAGCAGTACTTC
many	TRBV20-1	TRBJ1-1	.	CSASPLGEWGTEAFF	TGCAGTGCTAGCCCCCTCGGAGAATGGGGCACTGAAGCTTTCTTT
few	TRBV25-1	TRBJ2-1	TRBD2	CASSELRTSGGFYNEQFF	TGTGCCAGCAGTGAATTGAGGACTAGCGGGGGTTTTTACAATGAGCAGTTCTTC
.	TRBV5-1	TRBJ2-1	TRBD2	CASSLAVEGLDEQFF	TGCGCCAGCAGCTTGGCCGTTGAAGGACTAGATGAGCAGTTCTTC
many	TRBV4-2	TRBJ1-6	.	CASSQAVDSLIGNSPLHF	TGTGCCAGCAGCCAAGCGGTGGACAGCTTGATCGGCAATTCACCCCTCCACTTT
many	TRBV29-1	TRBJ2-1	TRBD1	CSVTSGTGGPYNEQFF	TGCAGCGTGACTTCCGGGACAGGGGGCCCCTACAATGAGCAGTTCTTC
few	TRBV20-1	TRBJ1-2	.	CSARDRPAGDLANYGYTF	TGCAGTGCTAGAGACCGACCTGCAGGGGATCTAGCTAACTATGGCTACACCTTC